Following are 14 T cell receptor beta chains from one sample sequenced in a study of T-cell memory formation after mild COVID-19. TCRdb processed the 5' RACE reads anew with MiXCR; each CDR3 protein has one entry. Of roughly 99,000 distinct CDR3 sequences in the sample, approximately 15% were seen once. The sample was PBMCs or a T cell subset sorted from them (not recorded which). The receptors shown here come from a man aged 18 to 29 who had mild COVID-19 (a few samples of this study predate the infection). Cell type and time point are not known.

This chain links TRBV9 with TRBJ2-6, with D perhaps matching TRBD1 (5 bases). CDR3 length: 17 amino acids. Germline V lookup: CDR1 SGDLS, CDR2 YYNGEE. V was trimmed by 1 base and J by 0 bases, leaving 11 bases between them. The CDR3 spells CASSVTGLPSGANVLTF. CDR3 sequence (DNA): TGTGCCAGCAGCGTAACAGGCCTACCCTCTGGGGCCAACGTCCTGACTTTC.

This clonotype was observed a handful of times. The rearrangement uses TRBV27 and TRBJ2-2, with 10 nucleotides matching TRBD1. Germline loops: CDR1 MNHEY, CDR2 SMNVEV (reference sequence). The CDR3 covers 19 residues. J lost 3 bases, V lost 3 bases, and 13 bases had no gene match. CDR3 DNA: TGTGCCAGCAGTTTTATAAGTTTCTGGGGGACAGGGGACACCGGGGAGCTGTTTTTT. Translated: CASSFISFWGTGDTGELFF.

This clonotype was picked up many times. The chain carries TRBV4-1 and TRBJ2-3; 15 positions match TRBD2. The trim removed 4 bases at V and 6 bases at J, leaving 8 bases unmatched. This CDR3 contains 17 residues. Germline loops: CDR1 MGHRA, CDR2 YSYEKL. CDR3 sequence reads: CASSPGLAGGPMDTQYF. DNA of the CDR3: TGCGCCAGCAGCCCTGGACTAGCGGGGGGGCCGATGGATACGCAGTATTTT.

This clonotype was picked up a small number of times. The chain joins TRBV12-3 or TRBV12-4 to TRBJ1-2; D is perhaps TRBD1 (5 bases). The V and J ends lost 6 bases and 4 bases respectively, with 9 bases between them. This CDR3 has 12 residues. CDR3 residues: CASSRGTYGYTF. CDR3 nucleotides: TGTGCCAGCAGCCGGGGGACCTATGGCTACACCTTC.

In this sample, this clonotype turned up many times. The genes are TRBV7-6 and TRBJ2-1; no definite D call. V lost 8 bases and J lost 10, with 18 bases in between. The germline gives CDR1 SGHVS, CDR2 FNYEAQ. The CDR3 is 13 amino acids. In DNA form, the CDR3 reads TGTGCCAGCGCCCGAAAAGGGTATTACGAGCAGTTCTTC. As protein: CASARKGYYEQFF.

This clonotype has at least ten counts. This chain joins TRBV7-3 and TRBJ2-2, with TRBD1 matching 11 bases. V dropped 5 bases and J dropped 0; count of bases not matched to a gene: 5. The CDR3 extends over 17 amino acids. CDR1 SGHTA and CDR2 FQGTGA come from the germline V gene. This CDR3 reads CASSARTGGPNTGELFF. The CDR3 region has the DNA TGTGCCAGCAGCGCTCGGACAGGGGGCCCGAACACCGGGGAGCTGTTTTTT.

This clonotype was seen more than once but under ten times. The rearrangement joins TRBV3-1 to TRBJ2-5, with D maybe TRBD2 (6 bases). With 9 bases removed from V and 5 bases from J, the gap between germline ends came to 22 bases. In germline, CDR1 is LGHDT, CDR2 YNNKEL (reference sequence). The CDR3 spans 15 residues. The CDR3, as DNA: TGTGCCAGTGCTCGTCTGCGGGGCCGGTGGGAGACCCAGTACTTC. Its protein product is CASARLRGRWETQYF.

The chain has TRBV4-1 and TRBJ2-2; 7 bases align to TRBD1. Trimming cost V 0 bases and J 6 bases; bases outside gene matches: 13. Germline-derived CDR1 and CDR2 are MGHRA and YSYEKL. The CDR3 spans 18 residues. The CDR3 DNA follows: TGCGCCAGCAGCCAAGATTGGTCCGACAGGGCGTTCGCCGGGGAGCTGTTTTTT. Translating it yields CASSQDWSDRAFAGELFF.

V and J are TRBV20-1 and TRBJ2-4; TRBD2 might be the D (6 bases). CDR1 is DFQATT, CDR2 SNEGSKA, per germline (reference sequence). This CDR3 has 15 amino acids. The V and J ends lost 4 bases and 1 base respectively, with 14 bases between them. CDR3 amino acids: CSATMTRMAKNIQYF. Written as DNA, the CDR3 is TGCAGTGCTACGATGACTAGAATGGCCAAAAACATTCAGTACTTC.

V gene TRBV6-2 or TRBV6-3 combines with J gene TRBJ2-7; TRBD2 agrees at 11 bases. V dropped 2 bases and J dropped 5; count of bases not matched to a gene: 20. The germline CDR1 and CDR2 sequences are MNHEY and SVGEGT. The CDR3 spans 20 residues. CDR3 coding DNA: TGTGCCAGCAGTTACCCACCGACTAGCGGGGAGAAGGTATGGTTGGACGAGCAGTACGTC. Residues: CASSYPPTSGEKVWLDEQYV.

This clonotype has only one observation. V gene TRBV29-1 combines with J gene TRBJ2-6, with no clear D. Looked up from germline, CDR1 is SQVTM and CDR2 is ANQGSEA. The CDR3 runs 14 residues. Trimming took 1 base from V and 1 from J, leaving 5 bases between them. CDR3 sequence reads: CSVEGQSGANVLTF. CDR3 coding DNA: TGCAGCGTTGAAGGACAATCTGGGGCCAACGTCCTGACTTTC.

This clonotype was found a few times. CDR3 amino acids: CASSYDPEAFF. In nucleotides, the CDR3 is TGTGCCAGCAGCTATGACCCTGAAGCTTTCTTT. The chain carries TRBV7-9 and TRBJ1-1, with D unresolved. Trimming stripped 4 bases from V and 6 bases from J, with 6 bases between. This CDR3 has 11 amino acids. Germline CDR1 reads SEHNR; CDR2 reads FQNEAQ (reference sequence).

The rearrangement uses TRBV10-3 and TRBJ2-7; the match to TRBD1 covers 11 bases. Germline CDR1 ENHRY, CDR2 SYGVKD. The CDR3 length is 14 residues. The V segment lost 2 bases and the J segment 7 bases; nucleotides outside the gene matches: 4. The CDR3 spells CAISEGTGGREQYV. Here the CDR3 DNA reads TGTGCCATCAGTGAGGGGACAGGGGGTCGGGAGCAGTACGTC.

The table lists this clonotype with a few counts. In DNA form, the CDR3 reads TGTGCCAGCAGCTTGGTTGCGGGGGGATACTACAATGAGCAGTTCTTC. It encodes CASSLVAGGYYNEQFF. The chain links TRBV7-9 to TRBJ2-1; 8 nucleotides match TRBD2. The V gene end was trimmed by 3 bases and the J gene end by 3 bases; junction bases not matched to a gene: 7. This CDR3 contains 16 residues. Germline loops: CDR1 SEHNR, CDR2 FQNEAQ (reference sequence). Full variable domain (rest looked up from reference TRBV7-9 and TRBJ2-1): DTGVSQNPRHKITKRGQNVTFRCDPISEHNRLYWYRQTLGQGPEFLTYFQNEAQLEKSRLLSDRFSAERPKGSFSTLEIQRTEQGDSAMYLCASSLVAGGYYNEQFFGPGTRLTVL.